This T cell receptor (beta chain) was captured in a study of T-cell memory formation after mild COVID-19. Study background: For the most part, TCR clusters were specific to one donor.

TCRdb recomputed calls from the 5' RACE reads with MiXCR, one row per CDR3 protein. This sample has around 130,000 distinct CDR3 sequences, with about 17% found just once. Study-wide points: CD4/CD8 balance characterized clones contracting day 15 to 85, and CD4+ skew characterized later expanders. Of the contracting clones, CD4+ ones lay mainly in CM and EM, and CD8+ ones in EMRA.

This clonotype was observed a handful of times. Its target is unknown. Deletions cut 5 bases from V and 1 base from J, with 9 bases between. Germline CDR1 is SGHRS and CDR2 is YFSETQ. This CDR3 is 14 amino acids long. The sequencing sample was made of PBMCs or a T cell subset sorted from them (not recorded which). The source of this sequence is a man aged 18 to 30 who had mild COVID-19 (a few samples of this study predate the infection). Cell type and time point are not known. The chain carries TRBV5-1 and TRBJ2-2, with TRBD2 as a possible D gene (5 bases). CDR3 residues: CASRSRGNTGELFF. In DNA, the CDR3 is TGCGCCAGCAGGTCCCGGGGGAACACCGGGGAGCTGTTTTTT.